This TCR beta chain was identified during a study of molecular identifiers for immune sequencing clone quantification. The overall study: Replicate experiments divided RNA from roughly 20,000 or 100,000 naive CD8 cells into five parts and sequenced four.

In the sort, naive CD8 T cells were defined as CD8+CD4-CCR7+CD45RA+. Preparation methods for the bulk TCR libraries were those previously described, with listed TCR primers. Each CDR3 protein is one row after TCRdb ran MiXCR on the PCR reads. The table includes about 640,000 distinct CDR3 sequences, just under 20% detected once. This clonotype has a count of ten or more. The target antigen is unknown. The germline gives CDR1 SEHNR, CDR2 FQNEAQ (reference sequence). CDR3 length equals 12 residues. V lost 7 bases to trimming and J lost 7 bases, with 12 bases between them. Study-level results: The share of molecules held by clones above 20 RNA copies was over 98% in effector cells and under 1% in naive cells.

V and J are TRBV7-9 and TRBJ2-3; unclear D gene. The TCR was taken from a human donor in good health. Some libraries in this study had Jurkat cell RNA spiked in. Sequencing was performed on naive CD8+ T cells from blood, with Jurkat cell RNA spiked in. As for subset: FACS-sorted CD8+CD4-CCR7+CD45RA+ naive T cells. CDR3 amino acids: CASTGTYNTQYF. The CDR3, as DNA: TGTGCCAGCACCGGAACCTATAATACGCAGTATTTT.